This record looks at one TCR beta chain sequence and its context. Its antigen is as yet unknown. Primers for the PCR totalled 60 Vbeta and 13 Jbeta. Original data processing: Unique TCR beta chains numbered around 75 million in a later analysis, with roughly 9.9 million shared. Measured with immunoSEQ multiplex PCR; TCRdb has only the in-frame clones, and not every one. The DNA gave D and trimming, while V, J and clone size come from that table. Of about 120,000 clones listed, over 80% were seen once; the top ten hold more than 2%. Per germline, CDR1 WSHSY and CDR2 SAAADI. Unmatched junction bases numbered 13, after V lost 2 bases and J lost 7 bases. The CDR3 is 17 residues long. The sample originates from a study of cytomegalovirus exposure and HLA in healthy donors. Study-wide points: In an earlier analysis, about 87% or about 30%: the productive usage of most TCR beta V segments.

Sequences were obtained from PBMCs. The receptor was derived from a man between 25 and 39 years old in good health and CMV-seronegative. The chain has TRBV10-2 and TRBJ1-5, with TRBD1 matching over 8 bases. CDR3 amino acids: CASSEPSLDRGEQPQHF. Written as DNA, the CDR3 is TGCGCCAGCAGTGAGCCTTCTTTAGACAGGGGCGAGCAGCCCCAGCATTTT.